This T cell receptor (beta chain) was identified during a study of T cell repertoires in cytomegalovirus infection. Whole-study results and caveats: In two of eight donors, the top clonotype was HLA-C-restricted CMV-specific.

As to this clonotype: The antigen is not known.

TCRdb used MiXCR to reprocess the reads, holding one entry per CDR3 protein. The sample contains 680,000 or so distinct CDR3 sequences, 30% to 35% of which appear only once. The sequenced sample was cultured PBMCs, obtained from culture after CMV antigen stimulation. The sequence was obtained from a human donor in good health (CMV status not recorded). Some clones in this sample may be carry-over from other donors' samples.

CDR3 amino acids: CASTTSGELFF. DNA for the CDR3: TGTGCCAGCACTACGTCCGGGGAGCTGTTTTTT. The chain uses TRBV6-6 and TRBJ2-2, with D hard to call. Germline V gives CDR1 MNHNY, CDR2 SVGAGI (reference sequence). V lost 7 bases to trimming and J lost 6 bases, with 6 bases between them. CDR3 length equals 11 residues.